The 18 T cell receptor beta chains below were found in one sample sequenced in a study of T cell responses to AZD1222 COVID-19 vaccine. The repertoire was sequenced with immunoSEQ multiplex PCR; TCRdb's copy has only in-frame clones and lacks some. This sample has 80,000 or so clones; about 74% occur once, and the top ten carry approximately 27%. The starting material was peripheral blood, obtained 28 days after the second dose of the MenACWY control vaccine. The receptors shown here come from an adult who received the MenACWY meningococcal vaccine as a control.

This chain joins TRBV7-9 and TRBJ1-1; the D gene is possibly TRBD1 (5 bases). Germline assignment: CDR1 SEHNR and CDR2 FQNEAQ (reference sequence). Trimming cost V 0 bases and J 4 bases, with 9 bases left between them. The CDR3 contains 14 residues. The CDR3 loop reads CASSLAGELTEAFF. In DNA, the CDR3 is TGTGCCAGCAGCTTAGCAGGGGAACTCACTGAAGCTTTCTTT.

The chain combines TRBV19 with TRBJ1-1; 7 bases match TRBD1. The CDR3 extends over 13 amino acids. The V gene end was trimmed by 3 bases and the J gene end by 4 bases; junction bases not matched to a gene: 2. CDR1 is LNHDA and CDR2 is SQIVND in the germline V gene (reference sequence). The CDR3 is CASSMRTGTEAFF. Here the CDR3 DNA reads TGTGCCAGTAGTATGAGGACAGGCACTGAAGCTTTCTTT.

The chain has TRBV7-9 and TRBJ2-7, with TRBD2 identical over 11 bases. The CDR3 is 13 residues long. J gave up 6 bases and V 5 bases, and 3 bases lay outside the gene matches. The V gene's germline CDR1 is SEHNR and CDR2 FQNEAQ (reference sequence). The CDR3 region has the DNA TGTGCCAGCAGCCCGGGACTAGCGGTCGAGCAGTACTTC. Residues: CASSPGLAVEQYF.

There are a few counts of this clone. J is TRBJ1-2 and V is TRBV7-8, with TRBD1 matching 9 bases. Germline V gene data show CDR1 as SGHVS and CDR2 as FQNEAQ. The junction had 12 bases not matched to a gene; V was cut back by 5 bases and J by 8 bases. The CDR3 has 15 amino acids. CDR3 region: CASSPGTGYISGYTF. The CDR3 DNA reads TGTGCCAGCAGCCCCGGGACAGGGTATATTTCGGGCTACACCTTC. The whole variable domain, filled in from reference TRBV7-8 and TRBJ1-2, reads GAGVSQSPRYKVAKRGQDVALRCDPISGHVSLFWYQQALGQGPEFLTYFQNEAQLDKSGLPSDRFFAERPEGSVSTLKIQRTQQEDSAVYLCASSPGTGYISGYTFGSGTRLTVV.

The chain is built from TRBV7-2 and TRBJ1-2; tentatively, D is TRBD1 (5 bases). Germline CDR1 and CDR2: SGHTA and FQGNSA. V lost 6 bases to trimming and J lost 7 bases, with 21 bases between them. The CDR3 totals 15 residues. The CDR3 nucleotides read TGTGCCAGCAGGGGGGAGGCGTTGGCCCTTAGTGGCTACACCTTC. It encodes CASRGEALALSGYTF.

This chain connects TRBV30 to TRBJ1-4; no clear D gene. This CDR3 region has 13 residues. Trimming removed 1 base at V and 6 bases at J, with 9 bases between. Germline CDR1 is GTSNPN and CDR2 is SVGIG (reference sequence). The CDR3 DNA is TGTGCCTGGAGTGACTCGCCCTATGAAAAACTGTTTTTT. It is translated as CAWSDSPYEKLFF. Drawing the rest from reference TRBV30 and TRBJ1-4, the complete variable domain is SQTIHQWPATLVQPVGSPLSLECTVEGTSNPNLYWYRQAAGRGLQLLFYSVGIGQISSEVPQNLSASRPQDRQFILSSKKLLLSDSGFYLCAWSDSPYEKLFFGSGTQLSVL.

This clone has just a few counts. The chain joins TRBV18 to TRBJ1-1; tentatively, D is TRBD1 (5 bases). This CDR3 has 16 residues. V was shortened by 2 bases and J by 0 bases, with 13 bases between the two germline ends. CDR1 is KGHSH and CDR2 is LQKENI in the germline V gene. Here the CDR3 DNA reads TGTGCCAGCTCACCATCGGGGGTTGGGGTGAACACTGAAGCTTTCTTT. Encoded protein: CASSPSGVGVNTEAFF. The full variable domain, its missing parts supplied by reference TRBV18 and TRBJ1-1, is NAGVMQNPRHLVRRRGQEARLRCSPMKGHSHVYWYRQLPEEGLKFMVYLQKENIIDESGMPKERFSAEFPKEGPSILRIQQVVRGDSAAYFCASSPSGVGVNTEAFFGQGTRLTVV.

The rearrangement links TRBV6-6 to TRBJ1-5; no firm D call. The germline gives CDR1 MNHNY, CDR2 SVGAGI (reference sequence). V lost 5 bases and J 3 bases, leaving 17 bases between the germline ends. This CDR3 is built from 16 residues. The DNA for the CDR3 is TGTGCCAGCAGTCTGGGTTTGGCAGCAGACAATCAGCCCCAGCATTTT. Protein: CASSLGLAADNQPQHF.

In its sample, this clone was seen a few times. The chain recombines TRBV4-2 with TRBJ1-4, with TRBD1 matching 7 bases. This CDR3 has 12 residues. The ends lost 2 bases at V and 13 bases at J; junction bases unmatched: 4. Germline V CDR1 and CDR2: LGHNA, YNFKEQ. Written as DNA, the CDR3 is TGTGCCAGCAGCCAAAAACAGGGGAGACTGTTTTTT. Encoded protein: CASSQKQGRLFF.

This clone was counted between two and nine times. V usage is TRBV19 and J usage is TRBJ2-2; D is undetermined. The CDR3 has 14 amino acids. In germline, CDR1 is LNHDA, CDR2 SQIVND (reference sequence). V dropped 1 base and J dropped 3 bases, with 6 bases sitting between them. The CDR3 DNA follows: TGTGCCAGTAGTATAGGGCAGCACACCGGGGAGCTGTTTTTT. Translated, it gives CASSIGQHTGELFF.

This chain uses TRBV12-3 or TRBV12-4 with TRBJ1-1; D uncertain. The CDR3 consists of 12 residues. With 3 bases removed from V and 10 bases from J, the gap between germline ends came to 12 bases. The DNA of the CDR3 is TGTGCCAGCAGTTTGAGCGGGCCCCGAGCTTTCTTT. Translated, it gives CASSLSGPRAFF.

The chain couples TRBV21-1 to TRBJ2-7; the D segment call TRBD2 is taken from the table without a DNA check. TRBV21-1 is listed as a pseudogene. This CDR3 contains 17 residues. The CDR3 here is CASSKGFPGRVDYEQYF. The CDR3 coding sequence is TGTGCCAGCAGCAAAGGATTTCCAGGGAGGGTAGACTACGAGCAGTACTTC.

The gene calls are TRBV2 and TRBJ1-2; perhaps TRBD1 as D (6 bases). Between the trimmed V and J ends, which lost 2 bases and 3 bases, there was a span of 13 bases. Looked up from germline, CDR1 is SNHLY and CDR2 is FYNNEI. The CDR3 length is 15 residues. In DNA, the CDR3 is TGTGCCAGCAGTGAATCTGGGGGGCTGGACTATGGCTACACCTTC. The encoded protein is CASSESGGLDYGYTF. The full variable domain, its missing parts supplied by reference TRBV2 and TRBJ1-2, is EPEVTQTPSHQVTQMGQEVILRCVPISNHLYFYWYRQILGQKVEFLVSFYNNEISEKSEIFDDQFSVERPDGSNFTLKIRSTKLEDSAMYFCASSESGGLDYGYTFGSGTRLTVV.

This chain links TRBV14 with TRBJ1-1, with D unclear. The CDR3 contains 14 residues. The germline CDR1 and CDR2 sequences are SGHDN and FVKESK. V lost 0 bases, J lost 5 bases, and 10 bases lay in between. As DNA, the CDR3 is TGTGCCAGCAGCCAAGATCTGAGTGATACTGAAGCTTTCTTT. Amino acids: CASSQDLSDTEAFF. Combining the CDR3 with reference TRBV14 and TRBJ1-1 gives the whole variable domain EAGVTQFPSHSVIEKGQTVTLRCDPISGHDNLYWYRRVMGKEIKFLLHFVKESKQDESGMPNNRFLAERTGGTYSTLKVQPAELEDSGVYFCASSQDLSDTEAFFGQGTRLTVV.

This clone has a single count. The chain employs TRBV6-1 and TRBJ2-3; no clear D gene. The CDR3 runs 15 residues. CDR1 and CDR2 (germline): MNHNS, SASEGT. V lost 2 bases and J lost 2, with 11 bases in between. CDR3 coding DNA: TGTGCCAGCAGTGAAAGGCCCGATGACACAGATACGCAGTATTTT. As protein: CASSERPDDTDTQYF.

This clone has only a few counts. V usage is TRBV2 and J usage is TRBJ1-1; no definite D call. CDR3 length: 14 residues. V lost 6 bases and J lost 0, with 11 bases in between. From germline, CDR1 is SNHLY and CDR2 FYNNEI. CDR3: CASRKSGLNTEAFF. The CDR3 DNA is TGTGCCAGCAGGAAAAGCGGTTTGAACACTGAAGCTTTCTTT.

The DNA for the CDR3 is TGTGCCAGCAGCTTGGGGGTAGAGCGGGGCGGGGGAAACATTCAGTACTTC. It yields the protein CASSLGVERGGGNIQYF. J is TRBJ2-4 and V is TRBV5-4; 7 bases align to TRBD2. The V gene end was trimmed by 0 bases and the J gene end by 6 bases; junction bases not matched to a gene: 12. Germline CDR1 is SGHNT and CDR2 is YYREEE (reference sequence). There are 17 residues in the CDR3.

The V gene is TRBV11-2, the J gene TRBJ2-3; D not resolved. CDR3 length equals 14 residues. With 5 bases removed from V and 2 bases from J, the gap between germline ends came to 11 bases. CDR1 and CDR2 (germline): SGHAT, FQNNGV. CDR3: CASSQSPDTDTQYF. The CDR3 DNA is TGTGCCAGCAGCCAGTCCCCAGACACAGATACGCAGTATTTT.